Listed below are T cell receptor beta chains from one sample, sequenced in a study of beta chain features in type 1 diabetes. TCRdb's copy holds only in-frame clones and misses some; the assay was immunoSEQ multiplex PCR. This table has around 350,000 clones, over 9.5% appearing once. Sequenced sample: naive CD4+ T cells from blood. Every receptor here comes from a man aged 18 to 30 in good health. Each CDR3 is given with its conserved first and last residue. A D gene is named only where the DNA matches it firmly. Clone sizes are given selectively: once, few, many, or a class where the clone is expanded.

cdr3_aa cdr3_nt j_call clone_size d_call v_call
CASSLADSRSGANVLTF TGTGCCAGCAGCTTAGCGGACAGCCGCTCTGGGGCCAACGTCCTGACTTTC TRBJ2-6 few NA TRBV7-6
CSASEVNSNQPQHF TGCAGCGCGAGTGAGGTTAATAGCAATCAGCCCCAGCATTTT TRBJ1-5 NA NA TRBV29-1
CASTHPAGGLRYGYTF TGTGCCAGCACCCACCCTGCCGGGGGACTCCGCTATGGCTACACCTTC TRBJ1-2 few NA TRBV28
CASSRQGTYEQYF TGTGCCAGCAGTAGACAGGGGACCTACGAGCAGTACTTC TRBJ2-7 NA TRBD1 TRBV6-5
CASSSPGQGKETQYF TGTGCCAGCAGTTCGCCGGGACAGGGAAAAGAGACCCAGTACTTC TRBJ2-5 few TRBD1 TRBV27
CASSIFTDNTGELFF TGTGCCAGTAGTATTTTTACAGATAACACCGGGGAGCTGTTTTTT TRBJ2-2 NA NA TRBV19
CASSYRDRAYGANVLTF TGTGCCAGCAGCTACCGGGACAGGGCGTACGGGGCCAACGTCCTGACTTTC TRBJ2-6 NA TRBD1 TRBV9
CASAGGVSSYEQYF TGTGCCAGTGCAGGGGGCGTCAGCTCCTACGAGCAGTACTTC TRBJ2-7 few TRBD1 TRBV28
CASSIQGYADTQYF TGTGCCAGCAGTATACAGGGATACGCAGATACGCAGTATTTT TRBJ2-3 NA NA TRBV7-3
CASSFGTGGETQYF TGTGCCAGCAGTTTTGGGACAGGTGGTGAGACCCAGTACTTC TRBJ2-5 few TRBD1 TRBV28
CASSLRGGNEKLFF TGTGCCAGCAGCTTGCGGGGCGGTAATGAAAAACTGTTTTTT TRBJ1-4 NA NA TRBV7-9
CALLAVSNTEAFF TGTGCCTTGTTAGCGGTATCGAACACTGAAGCTTTCTTT TRBJ1-1 NA NA TRBV30
CASSLPRGGDTQYF TGTGCCAGCAGCTTGCCTCGCGGCGGGGATACGCAGTATTTT TRBJ2-3 many NA TRBV5-4
CATAIEHPGETRF TGTGCCACAGCTATCGAACACCCGGGGGAGACGAGATTC TRBJ2-7 NA NA TRBV28
CASSLGGLASYNEQFF TGTGCCAGCAGCTTAGGGGGACTAGCTTCCTACAATGAGCAGTTCTTC TRBJ2-1 few TRBD2 TRBV7-2
CASSTGGSYEQYF TGTGCCAGCAGTACAGGGGGCTCCTACGAGCAGTACTTC TRBJ2-7 NA TRBD1 TRBV28
CASSPRRQVRYEQYF TGTGCCAGCAGCCCCCGCCGTCAGGTTCGTTACGAGCAGTACTTC TRBJ2-7 few NA TRBV11-2
CASSSRGGLGQQYF TGTGCCAGCAGTTCGAGGGGGGGACTTGGACAGCAGTACTTC TRBJ2-7 few NA TRBV6-5
CASTVTGANTEAFF TGTGCCAGCACGGTGACAGGGGCTAACACTGAAGCTTTCTTT TRBJ1-1 NA TRBD1 TRBV7-2
CASSPRLAGNTDTQYF TGCGCCAGCAGTCCAAGACTAGCGGGGAACACAGATACGCAGTATTTT TRBJ2-3 few TRBD2 TRBV5-1
CASSGFRGRNEQFF TGTGCCAGCAGCGGATTCAGGGGGCGCAATGAGCAGTTCTTC TRBJ2-1 NA TRBD1 TRBV7-2
CSVETTGAGTEAFF TGCAGCGTTGAGACGACAGGGGCAGGCACTGAAGCTTTCTTT TRBJ1-1 NA TRBD1 TRBV29-1